This T cell receptor beta chain was profiled in a study of cytomegalovirus exposure and HLA in healthy donors. Of note for this clone: No antigen is known for it.

Trimming removed 5 bases at V and 1 base at J, with 32 bases between. From germline, CDR1 is SGHTA and CDR2 FQGTGA. This CDR3 has 21 residues. Study-wide results and limits: Rarity characterized most TCR sequences, yet some public TCRs appeared in many donors. A later analysis revealed that TCR association rates differed between HLA loci, peaking at DRB1 and bottoming out at HLA-C.

The PCR made use of 60 Vbeta and 13 Jbeta primers. In the original processing: Later analysis identified 88 million or so unique TCR beta chains, approximately 10 million shared. TCRdb's table, derived via immunoSEQ multiplex PCR, lists solely in-frame clones and lacks some. The DNA gave D and trimming, while V, J and clone size come from that table. The sample records about 140,000 clones, approximately 62% being singletons. Sequenced material: PBMCs. This chain links TRBV7-3 with TRBJ2-5; a weak D match, TRBD2 (7 bases). The clonotype comes from a human donor in good health. The DNA for the CDR3 is TGTGCCAGCAGCCACTACCCGGTGGGGGGGGCTGTTGGGACTACCCAAGAGACCCAGTACTTC. It encodes CASSHYPVGGAVGTTQETQYF.